This is a list of T cell receptor beta chains from one sample in a study of OX40 agonist ivuxolimab in advanced cancers. Assay used: immunoSEQ multiplex PCR; TCRdb lists only in-frame clones, some missing. The sample includes 65,000 to 95,000 clones, roughly nine tenths seen only once; the top ten take about 2.1%. The material sequenced was CD4+ or CD8+ T cells sorted from blood, taken in a trial of the OX40 agonist ivuxolimab. The origin of the receptors is an adult with an advanced solid tumor such as melanoma, head and neck, liver or kidney cancer. Each CDR3 is given with its conserved first and last residue. D genes are given only for firm matches. Only part of the rows carry a size: once, few, many, or a class if the clone is expanded.

cdr3_nt cdr3_aa v_call clone_size j_call d_call
TGTGCCAGTAGTATAGACGTAGCGGGACCTCAGGATGAGCAGTTCTTC CASSIDVAGPQDEQFF TRBV19 - TRBJ2-1 TRBD2
TGTGCCAGCAGTTTTCTCGGGACAGGGGGCACAGAGCAGTACTTC CASSFLGTGGTEQYF TRBV27 - TRBJ2-7 TRBD1
TGTGCCAGCAGTAGGGGGACCCTCCTGAACACTGAAGCTTTCTTT CASSRGTLLNTEAFF TRBV6-5 - TRBJ1-1 -
TGCGCCAGCAGCACGGGACTAGCGGGAGGAGGCACCGGGGAGCTGTTTTTT CASSTGLAGGGTGELFF TRBV5-1 - TRBJ2-2 TRBD2
TGTGCCAGCAAGATCACGCGAAAGACCTATGGCTACACCTTC CASKITRKTYGYTF TRBV5-2 - TRBJ1-2 -
TGTGCCAGTAGTATGTCTGACAGCCCGAATCAGCCCCAGCATTTT CASSMSDSPNQPQHF TRBV19 - TRBJ1-5 -
TGCAGCGCCCACGGAGAAGCGAACACTGAAGCTTTCTTT CSAHGEANTEAFF TRBV29-1 - TRBJ1-1 -
TGTGCCAGCAGCACCGACAGTGCAACTAATGAAAAACTGTTTTTT CASSTDSATNEKLFF TRBV9 - TRBJ1-4 -
TGCGCCAGCAGCTTGGTTGGGGGAGTAAGTAGTGCAGATACGCAGTATTTT CASSLVGGVSSADTQYF TRBV5-1 - TRBJ2-3 -
TGTGCCAGCACTATAGCGGTGTATCAGCCCCAGCATTTT CASTIAVYQPQHF TRBV28 - TRBJ1-5 -
TGCAGTGCACATCGGTACGAGCAGTACTTC CSAHRYEQYF TRBV20-1 - TRBJ2-7 -
TGTGCCAGCAGTACTACATGGAATAATGAAAAACTGTTTTTT CASSTTWNNEKLFF TRBV6-1 - TRBJ1-4 -
TGTGCCAGCAGCTTGGTGCAGGGGGAGACCCAGTACTTC CASSLVQGETQYF TRBV5-4 - TRBJ2-5 -
TGCGCCAGCAGCTTGGGAGCCCGGGAAAAACTGTTTTTT CASSLGAREKLFF TRBV5-1 - TRBJ1-4 -
- CASSFVGSGTYEQYF TRBV12-1 - TRBJ2-7 -
TGTGCCTGGAGTAGCGGGAGTAAGTCAGATACGCAGTATTTT CAWSSGSKSDTQYF TRBV30 - TRBJ2-3 TRBD2
TGCGCCAGCAGTGAGTCCTCGGGAGGGACTTACAATGAGCAGTTCTTC CASSESSGGTYNEQFF TRBV10-1 - TRBJ2-1 TRBD2
TGTGCCAGCACCGTGGGGGGGCAAACCGGGGAGCTGTTTTTT CASTVGGQTGELFF TRBV2 - TRBJ2-2 -
TGTGCCACCGGGGAGTTGGGGTCAGATGAAAAACTGTTTTTT CATGELGSDEKLFF TRBV21-1 - TRBJ1-4 -
TGCGCCAGCAGCCAAGCAGTCACAGGCTCTGGAAACACCATATATTTT CASSQAVTGSGNTIYF TRBV4-3 - TRBJ1-3 -
TGTGCCAGCAGATCCAAGGGGGACACCGGGGAGCTGTTTTTT CASRSKGDTGELFF TRBV5-4 - TRBJ2-2 -
TGTGCCAGCAGCCCTCAACTGGGTACCTACGAGCAGTACTTC CASSPQLGTYEQYF TRBV6-5 - TRBJ2-7 -
TGTGCCAGCAGTCCCAGCGGGAGCGTTTCTGAGACCCAGTACTTC CASSPSGSVSETQYF TRBV28 once TRBJ2-5 TRBD2
TGTGCCAGCAGCTCTTATGCAGACTCTGGGGCCAACGTCCTGACTTTC CASSSYADSGANVLTF TRBV11-2 - TRBJ2-6 -
TGCGCCAGCAGCCAAGATCCCTCGGGATCGGCCTATGAGCAGTTCTTC CASSQDPSGSAYEQFF TRBV4-1 - TRBJ2-1 -
TGTGCCAGCAGCGGTGGACAGGAAGACATTCAGTACTTC CASSGGQEDIQYF TRBV5-4 - TRBJ2-4 TRBD1
TGCGCCAGCAGCCAAGATGGGGCGGGAGGGCCTAACGAGCAGTACTTC CASSQDGAGGPNEQYF TRBV4-1 - TRBJ2-7 TRBD2
TGTGCCAGCTCCCGGGACTCTACTGGAAACACCATATATTTT CASSRDSTGNTIYF TRBV18 - TRBJ1-3 -
TGTGCCAGCAGGGCTAGGACAGGGTCTGGAAACACCATATATTTT CASRARTGSGNTIYF TRBV6-1 few TRBJ1-3 TRBD1
TGTGCCATCAGTGAGTCTTATGCGGGGACACAAGAGACCCAGTACTTC CAISESYAGTQETQYF TRBV10-3 - TRBJ2-5 -
TGTGCCAGTAGTATAGGACTCAGGGACACTGAAGCTTTCTTT CASSIGLRDTEAFF TRBV19 few TRBJ1-1 -
TGTGCCAGCAGGGCAGGGGAGGGCAATCAGCCCCAGCATTTT CASRAGEGNQPQHF TRBV2 - TRBJ1-5 -
TGTGCCAGCAGTGACATGGCTCAGCCCCAGCATTTT CASSDMAQPQHF TRBV2 - TRBJ1-5 -
TGTGCCAGCTGGACTTCGGGCCGTTGGGAGCAGTACTTC CASWTSGRWEQYF TRBV27 - TRBJ2-7 -
TGTGCCAGCAGCTTGGGTAGCGGGAGCTACGAGCAGTACTTC CASSLGSGSYEQYF TRBV7-3 - TRBJ2-7 TRBD2
TGTGCCAGCAGTGAACAGGTTTGGGCAGCGGCAACTAATGAAAAACTGTTTTTT CASSEQVWAAATNEKLFF TRBV6-1 - TRBJ1-4 -
TGCGCCAGCAGCAGCGGGACTATGAGCACAGATACGCAGTATTTT CASSSGTMSTDTQYF TRBV5-1 - TRBJ2-3 TRBD2
TGTGCCAGCAGCTTAACGGTCTCGGACGGGACAGGGGGCACTGGCTACACCTTC CASSLTVSDGTGGTGYTF TRBV7-2 - TRBJ1-2 TRBD1
TGTGCCAGTAGTATTGGTCTACGGGAGACCCAGTACTTC CASSIGLRETQYF TRBV19 - TRBJ2-5 -
TGTGCCAGCAGTTACGGCGGGTTAGCCAAAAACATTCAGTACTTC CASSYGGLAKNIQYF TRBV6-5 - TRBJ2-4 -